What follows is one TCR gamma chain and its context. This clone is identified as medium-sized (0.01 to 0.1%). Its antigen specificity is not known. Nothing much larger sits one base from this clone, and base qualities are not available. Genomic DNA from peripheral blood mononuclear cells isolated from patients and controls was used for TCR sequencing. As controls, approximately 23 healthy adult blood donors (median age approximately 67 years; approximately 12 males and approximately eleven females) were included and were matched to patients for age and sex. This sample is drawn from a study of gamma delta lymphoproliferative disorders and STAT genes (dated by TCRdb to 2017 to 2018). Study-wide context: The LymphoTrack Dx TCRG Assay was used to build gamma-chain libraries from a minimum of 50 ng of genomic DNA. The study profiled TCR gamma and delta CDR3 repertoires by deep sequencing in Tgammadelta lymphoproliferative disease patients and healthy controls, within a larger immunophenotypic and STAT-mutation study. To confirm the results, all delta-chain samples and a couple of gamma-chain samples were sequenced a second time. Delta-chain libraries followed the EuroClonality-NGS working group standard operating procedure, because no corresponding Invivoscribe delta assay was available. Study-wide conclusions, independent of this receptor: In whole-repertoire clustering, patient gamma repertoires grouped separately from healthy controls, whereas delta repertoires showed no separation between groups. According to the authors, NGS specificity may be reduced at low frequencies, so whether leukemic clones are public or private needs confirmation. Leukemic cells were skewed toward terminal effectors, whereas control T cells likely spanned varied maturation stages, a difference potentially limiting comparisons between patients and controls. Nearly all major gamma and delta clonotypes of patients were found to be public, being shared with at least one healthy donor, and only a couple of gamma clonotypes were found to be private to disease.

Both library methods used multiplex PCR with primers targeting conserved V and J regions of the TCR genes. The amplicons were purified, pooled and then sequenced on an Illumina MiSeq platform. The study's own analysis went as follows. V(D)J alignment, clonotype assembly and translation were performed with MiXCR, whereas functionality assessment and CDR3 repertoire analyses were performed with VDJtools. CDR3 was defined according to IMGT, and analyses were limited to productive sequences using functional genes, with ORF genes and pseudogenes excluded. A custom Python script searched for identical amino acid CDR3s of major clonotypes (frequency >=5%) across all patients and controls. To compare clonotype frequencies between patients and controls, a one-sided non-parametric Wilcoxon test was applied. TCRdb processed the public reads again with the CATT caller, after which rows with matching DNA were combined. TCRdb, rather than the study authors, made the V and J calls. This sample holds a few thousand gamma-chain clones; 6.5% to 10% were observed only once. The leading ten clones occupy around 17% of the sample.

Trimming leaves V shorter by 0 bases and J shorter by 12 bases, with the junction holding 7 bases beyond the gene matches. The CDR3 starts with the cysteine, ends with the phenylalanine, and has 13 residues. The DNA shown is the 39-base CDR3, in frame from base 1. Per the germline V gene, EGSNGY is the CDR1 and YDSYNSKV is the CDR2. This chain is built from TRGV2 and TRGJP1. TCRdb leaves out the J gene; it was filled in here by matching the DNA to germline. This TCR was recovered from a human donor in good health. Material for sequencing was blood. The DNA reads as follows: TGTGCCACCTGGGACGGGCCAGTCGGGTTCAAGATATTT. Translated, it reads CATWDGPVGFKIF.